Following are 4 T cell receptor beta chains from one sample sequenced in a study of neurological immune-mediated disorders. MiXCR, run by TCRdb on the 5' RACE reads, gives a single entry per CDR3 protein. The table lists fewer than 80,000 distinct CDR3 sequences, around 5% of them singletons. Sequencing used PBMCs. Receptor source: a woman in her forties or fifties with multiple sclerosis.

This clonotype was seen more than once but under ten times. The V gene is TRBV5-6, the J gene TRBJ1-3; D might be TRBD1 (5 bases). V lost 6 bases and J lost 1, with 11 bases in between. The V gene's germline CDR1 is SGHDT and CDR2 YYEEEE. CDR3 size: 14 residues. CDR3 amino acids: CASNQGKSGNTIYF. The CDR3 bases are TGTGCCAGCAACCAGGGAAAATCTGGAAACACCATATATTTT.

This clonotype was seen ten or more times. This sequence joins TRBV2 and TRBJ2-7; D gene uncertain. The CDR3 runs 13 residues. Trimming pared 8 bases from V and 0 bases from J, leaving 11 bases between. CDR1 and CDR2 (germline): SNHLY, FYNNEI. CDR3 coding DNA: TGTGCCAGCTCCCCGGTGGGCTCCTACGAGCAGTACGTC. Residues: CASSPVGSYEQYV.

This clonotype occurred many times. The chain has TRBV12-3 or TRBV12-4 and TRBJ1-1; a possible D gene is TRBD1 (5 bases). V lost 7 bases, J lost 1 base, and 13 bases lay in between. The CDR3 length is 14 residues. DNA for the CDR3: TGTGCCAGCACCTACGCGACAGCGAACACTGAAGCTTTCTTT. It encodes CASTYATANTEAFF.

In this sample, this clonotype turned up many times. The chain uses TRBV29-1 and TRBJ1-1; tentatively, D is TRBD1 (6 bases). The V end was cut by 6 bases, the J end by 3 bases, with 11 bases between. Per germline, CDR1 SQVTM and CDR2 ANQGSEA. CDR3 size: 12 residues. CDR3: CSVLTGYTEAFF. The CDR3 nucleotides read TGCAGCGTCCTAACAGGGTACACTGAAGCTTTCTTT.